Only one count was recorded for the clone carrying this TCR beta chain. Its target is not known. The same CDR3 also results from other DNA sequences found in this sample. These data originate in a study of cytomegalovirus exposure and HLA in healthy donors. Whole-study findings and limits: Altogether, about 160 TCR beta chains were recorded as cytomegalovirus-associated.

This CDR3 has 13 amino acids. V lost 1 base, J lost 3 bases, and 7 bases lay in between. Germline V CDR1 and CDR2: MNHNS, SASEGT. It was with 60 Vbeta and 13 Jbeta primers that the PCR ran. Profiled with immunoSEQ multiplex PCR; TCRdb holds only in-frame clones, not every one. This table holds 200,000 to 250,000 clones, over 80% found once. The TCR was taken from a boy aged 2-9 years in good health and CMV-seronegative. The sample was PBMCs. J is TRBJ2-7 and V is TRBV6-1; the D gene is possibly TRBD1 (6 bases). CDR3 nucleotides: TGTGCCAGCAGTGAAGGGGGGCGCTACGAGCAGTACTTC. Amino acid sequence: CASSEGGRYEQYF.